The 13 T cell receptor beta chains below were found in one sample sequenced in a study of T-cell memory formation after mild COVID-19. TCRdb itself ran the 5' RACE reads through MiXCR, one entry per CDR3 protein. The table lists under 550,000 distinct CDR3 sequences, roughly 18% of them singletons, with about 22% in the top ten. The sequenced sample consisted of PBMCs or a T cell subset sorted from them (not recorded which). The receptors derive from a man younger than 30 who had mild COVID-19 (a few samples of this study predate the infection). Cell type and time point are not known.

CDR3 protein: CASSPQGGSSYEQYV. CDR3 bases: TGTGCCAGCAGCCCGCAGGGGGGGAGCTCCTACGAGCAGTACGTC. V and J are TRBV7-2 and TRBJ2-7; either TRBD1 or TRBD2 may supply D (7 bases each). Germline values: CDR1 SGHTA, CDR2 FQGNSA. Trimming stripped 5 bases from V and 0 bases from J, with 14 bases between. The CDR3 length is 15 residues.

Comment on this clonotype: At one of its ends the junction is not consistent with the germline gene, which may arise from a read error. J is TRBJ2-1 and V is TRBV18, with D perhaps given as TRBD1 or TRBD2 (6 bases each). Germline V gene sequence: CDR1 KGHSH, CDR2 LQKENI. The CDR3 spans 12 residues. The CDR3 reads CCGGPSYNEQFF. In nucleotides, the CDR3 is TGCTGTGGGGGGCCTTCCTACAATGAGCAGTTCTTC. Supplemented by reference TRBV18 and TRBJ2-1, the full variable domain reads NAGVMQNPRHLVRRRGQEARLRCSPMKGHSHVYWYRQLPEEGLKFMVYLQKENIIDESGMPKERFSAEFPKEGPSILRIQQVVRGDSAAYFCCGGPSYNEQFFGPGTRLTVL.

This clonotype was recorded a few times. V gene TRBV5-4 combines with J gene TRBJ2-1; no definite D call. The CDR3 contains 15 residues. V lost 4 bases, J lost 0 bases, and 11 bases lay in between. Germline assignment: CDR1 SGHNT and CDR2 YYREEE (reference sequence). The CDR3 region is CASSLTASSYNEQFF. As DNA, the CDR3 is TGTGCCAGCAGCCTAACAGCCTCCTCCTACAATGAGCAGTTCTTC. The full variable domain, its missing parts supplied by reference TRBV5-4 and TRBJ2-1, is ETGVTQSPTHLIKTRGQQVTLRCSSQSGHNTVSWYQQALGQGPQFIFQYYREEENGRGNFPPRFSGLQFPNYSSELNVNALELDDSALYLCASSLTASSYNEQFFGPGTRLTVL.

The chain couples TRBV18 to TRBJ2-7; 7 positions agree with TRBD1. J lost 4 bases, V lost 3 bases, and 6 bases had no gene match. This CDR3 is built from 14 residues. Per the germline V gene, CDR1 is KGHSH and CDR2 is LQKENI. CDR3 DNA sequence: TGTGCCAGCTCACCCCCGGGACAGAGATACGAGCAGTACGTC. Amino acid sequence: CASSPPGQRYEQYV.

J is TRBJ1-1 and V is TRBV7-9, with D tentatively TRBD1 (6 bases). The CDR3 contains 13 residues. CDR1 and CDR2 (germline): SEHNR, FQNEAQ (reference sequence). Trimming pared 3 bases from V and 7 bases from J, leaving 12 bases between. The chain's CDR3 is CASSFTGTHEAFF. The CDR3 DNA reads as TGTGCCAGCAGCTTTACCGGGACACATGAAGCTTTCTTT.

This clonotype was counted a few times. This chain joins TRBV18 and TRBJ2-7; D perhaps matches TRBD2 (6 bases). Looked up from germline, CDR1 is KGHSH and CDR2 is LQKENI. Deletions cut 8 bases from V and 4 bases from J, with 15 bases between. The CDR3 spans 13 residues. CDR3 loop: CASARELNYEQYV. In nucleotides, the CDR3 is TGTGCCAGCGCCCGGGAGTTGAATTACGAGCAGTACGTC.

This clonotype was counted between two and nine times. For the CDR3, the DNA is TGCGCCAGCAGCTTAAGGAGCAGGCCCTACGAGCAGTACTTC. It is translated as CASSLRSRPYEQYF. The chain joins TRBV5-1 to TRBJ2-7; D not certain. Germline CDR1 and CDR2: SGHRS and YFSETQ. The length of the CDR3 is 14 residues. V shed 2 bases and J shed 2 bases, with 11 bases lying between them.

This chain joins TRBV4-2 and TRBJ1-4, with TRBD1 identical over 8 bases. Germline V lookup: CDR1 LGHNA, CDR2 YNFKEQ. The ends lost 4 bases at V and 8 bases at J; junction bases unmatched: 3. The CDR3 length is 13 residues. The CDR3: CASSPDREEKLFF. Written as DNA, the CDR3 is TGTGCCAGCAGCCCGGACAGGGAGGAAAAACTGTTTTTT.

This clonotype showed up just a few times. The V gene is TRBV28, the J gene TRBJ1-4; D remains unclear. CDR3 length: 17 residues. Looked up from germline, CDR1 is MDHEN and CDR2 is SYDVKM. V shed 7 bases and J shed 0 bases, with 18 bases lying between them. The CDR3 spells CASIEKVSGSTNEKLFF. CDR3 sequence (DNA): TGTGCCAGCATCGAAAAAGTCTCTGGGTCAACTAATGAAAAACTGTTTTTT. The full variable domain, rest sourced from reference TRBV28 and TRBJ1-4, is DVKVTQSSRYLVKRTGEKVFLECVQDMDHENMFWYRQDPGLGLRLIYFSYDVKMKEKGDIPEGYSVSREKKERFSLILESASTNQTSMYLCASIEKVSGSTNEKLFFGSGTQLSVL.

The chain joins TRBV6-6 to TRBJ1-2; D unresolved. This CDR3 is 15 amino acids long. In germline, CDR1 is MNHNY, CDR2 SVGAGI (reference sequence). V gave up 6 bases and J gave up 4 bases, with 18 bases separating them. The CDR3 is CASSPLWGDGYGYTF. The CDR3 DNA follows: TGTGCCAGCAGCCCTCTCTGGGGAGATGGCTATGGCTACACCTTC.

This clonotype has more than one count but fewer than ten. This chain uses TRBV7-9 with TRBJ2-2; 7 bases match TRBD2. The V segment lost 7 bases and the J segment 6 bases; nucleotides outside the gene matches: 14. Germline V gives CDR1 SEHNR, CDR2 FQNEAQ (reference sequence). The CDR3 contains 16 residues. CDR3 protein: CASTDSWLAASGELFF. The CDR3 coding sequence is TGTGCCAGCACCGACTCATGGCTAGCGGCCTCCGGGGAGCTGTTTTTT.

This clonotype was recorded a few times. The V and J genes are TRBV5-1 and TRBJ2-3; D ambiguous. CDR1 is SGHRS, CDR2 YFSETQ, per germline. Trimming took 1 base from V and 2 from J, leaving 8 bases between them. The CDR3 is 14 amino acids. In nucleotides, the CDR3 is TGCGCCAGCAGCTTGCCCGACGCCACAGATACGCAGTATTTT. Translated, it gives CASSLPDATDTQYF.

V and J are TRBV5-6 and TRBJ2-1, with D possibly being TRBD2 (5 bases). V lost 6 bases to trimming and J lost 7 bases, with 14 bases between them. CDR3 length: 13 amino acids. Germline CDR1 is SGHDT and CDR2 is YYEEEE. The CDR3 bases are TGTGCCAGCACCCGGATTAGCGATAATGAGCAGTTCTTC. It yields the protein CASTRISDNEQFF.